Listed below are T cell receptor beta chains from one sample, sequenced in a study of blood T cell repertoires in COVID-19. Assay used: immunoSEQ multiplex PCR; TCRdb lists only in-frame clones, some missing. The data hold 45,000 to 55,000 clones, with approximately 90% observed a single time. What was sequenced was peripheral blood. These receptors were taken from a human donor in a cohort sampled during active COVID-19. The CDR3 runs from the conserved cysteine through the conserved F or W.

>TRBV11-2
CASSRWRAAEAFF
>TRBV29-1
CSVDPDRAGEQYF
>TRBV4-1
CASSHDRDCDEQYF
>TRBV6-5
CASTRGQGLWQYF
>TRBV5-1
CASSTTPGQGYTSKGEQYF
>TRBV14
CASSQKGPAMTSGNTIYF
>TRBV4-1
CASSHLLAGGVETQYF
>TRBV12-3/TRBV12-4
CAGSSGATDTQYF
>TRBV28
CASSLSGQKQAFF
>TRBV11-2
CASSLYQGQPQHF
>TRBV28
CASSLKRGPYGYTF
>TRBV5-1
CASSFADSFTGELFF
>TRBV3-1/TRBV3-2
CASSQGHTTNTGELFF
>TRBV27
CASSFQTSGGAGGELFF
>TRBV3-1/TRBV3-2
CASSQRPRGGAGETQYF
>TRBV7-5
CARSLWPPSNQPQHF
>TRBV9
CASSGARGIYGYTF
>TRBV29-1
CSVGGPNSNQPQHF
>TRBV4-1
CASSHPDRGDWPQHF
>TRBV5-1
CASSPGQRLHTEAFF
>TRBV7-2
CASSPGPSGYEQYF
>TRBV6-5
CASRQDRVWTEAFF
>TRBV27
CASAYGTTTEAFF
>TRBV19
CASSINYRASNTGELFF
>TRBV11-2
CASSLRRSDTEAFF
>TRBV2
CASMGAWGLAGSTGELFF
>TRBV28
CASRPPAEAIRLYF
>TRBV2
CASSDRGETQYF
>TRBV19
CASSKSGTGVDTQYF
>TRBV15
CATSIGQSSTDTQYF
>TRBV5-1
CASSLVAGAGYEQYF
>TRBV27
CASSASGSNFYEQYF